This T cell receptor (beta chain) was captured by sequencing in a study of metastatic and nonmetastatic thyroid tumors. Study in general: Patients with malignant and benign thyroid disease provided blood and tumor or nodule tissue, whose repertoires were compared. Study observations and caveats: Malignant thyroid tumors reportedly exceeded benign nodules significantly in TCR beta diversity, with the difference appearing in blood and tumor.

None of the patients had undergone any treatment ahead of thyroid surgery. The CDR3 has 12 residues. V was cut by 9 bases and J by 4 bases, with 12 bases left in between. CDR1 and CDR2 from the germline V gene are MNHNS and SASEGT. Under the authors' procedure: Built for papillary thyroid cancer, a distant-metastasis classifier drew on CDR3 differences across clinicopathological groups. TCRdb re-called clones via MiXCR from the PCR reads. The V and J calls, along with clone size, are taken from TCRdb and not from the paper's own processing. The profile covers fewer than 40,000 clones, with approximately 17% appearing a single time and roughly an eighth taken by the ten largest. This clone was detected many times. Its antigen is currently unknown.

The rearrangement uses TRBV6-1 and TRBJ1-2; maybe TRBD1 (5 bases). The clonotype comes from a female donor with papillary thyroid cancer or a benign thyroid nodule (not recorded which). Some clones in this sample may be carry-over from other donors' samples. Sequenced sample: tumor tissue. CDR3 loop: CASGGAFYGYTF. In DNA form, the CDR3 reads TGTGCCAGTGGAGGGGCTTTCTATGGCTACACCTTC.